A single sample gave rise to the 32 T cell receptor beta chains below, sequenced in a study of blood T cell repertoires in COVID-19. The method was immunoSEQ multiplex PCR; TCRdb's version includes in-frame clones alone and lacks a portion of them. In the table there are about 170,000 clones, about 80% of which are singletons. The sample taken for sequencing was PBMCs or T cells enriched from blood (not recorded which). The source of these receptors is a woman in her seventies in a cohort exposed to, infected with or recovered from COVID-19 (not recorded which).

The chain combines TRBV28 with TRBJ2-2; 10 bases are shared with TRBD2. V lost 5 bases to trimming and J lost 4 bases; unmatched junction nucleotides: 4. CDR1 is MDHEN and CDR2 is SYDVKM in the germline V gene. This CDR3 spans 15 amino acids. CDR3 DNA: TGTGCCAGCAGTCTAGCGGGAGAAAGCACCGGGGAGCTGTTTTTT. Translating gives CASSLAGESTGELFF.

The genes are TRBV5-4 and TRBJ1-1, with D tentatively TRBD1 (6 bases). The CDR3 is 16 residues long. V was trimmed by 4 bases and J by 3 bases, leaving 19 bases between them. The germline CDR1 and CDR2 sequences are SGHNT and YYREEE (reference sequence). CDR3 loop: CASSRGLGALDTEAFF. The CDR3 DNA reads as TGTGCCAGCAGCCGAGGGTTGGGGGCGCTGGACACTGAAGCTTTCTTT. Based on the CDR3 plus reference TRBV5-4 and TRBJ1-1, the full variable domain is ETGVTQSPTHLIKTRGQQVTLRCSSQSGHNTVSWYQQALGQGPQFIFQYYREEENGRGNFPPRFSGLQFPNYSSELNVNALELDDSALYLCASSRGLGALDTEAFFGQGTRLTVV.

This chain connects TRBV27 to TRBJ1-5; 7 nucleotides match TRBD1. The CDR3 runs to 15 residues. Germline trimming cut 5 bases from V and 4 bases from J; bases unmatched to any gene: 8. The germline CDR1 and CDR2 sequences are MNHEY and SMNVEV (reference sequence). The CDR3 here is CASSGGTAPNQPQHF. CDR3 in DNA: TGTGCCAGCAGTGGGGGGACAGCCCCTAATCAGCCCCAGCATTTT.

The chain is built from TRBV7-3 and TRBJ1-4; the match to TRBD1 covers 11 bases. Germline CDR1 SGHTA, CDR2 FQGTGA. CDR3 size: 18 residues. The V gene end was trimmed by 5 bases and the J gene end by 8 bases; junction bases not matched to a gene: 16. CDR3: CASSPAGTGGTLGEKLFF. The CDR3 DNA is TGTGCCAGCAGCCCCGCCGGGACAGGGGGGACTCTGGGGGAAAAACTGTTTTTT.

The chain carries TRBV5-8 and TRBJ1-4; weak D call: TRBD1 (5 bases). Germline CDR1 reads SGHTS; CDR2 reads YDEGEE. CDR3 size: 15 residues. Trimming removed 4 bases from V and 5 bases from J, with 15 bases in between. The CDR3 nucleotides read TGTGCCAGCAGCCGGACACCAGATTTAAATGAAAAACTGTTTTTT. Protein product: CASSRTPDLNEKLFF.

The gene calls are TRBV7-3 and TRBJ1-1; the match to TRBD1 covers 8 bases. The trim removed 6 bases at V and 6 bases at J, leaving 9 bases unmatched. Looked up from germline, CDR1 is SGHTA and CDR2 is FQGTGA. The CDR3 sequence is 14 residues long. The CDR3 DNA sequence: TGTGCCAGCAGTTTAGGACAGGGTATGTCTGAAGCTTTCTTT. Its translation is CASSLGQGMSEAFF.

The chain couples TRBV18 to TRBJ2-1; 9 bases are a match to TRBD1. Trimming at V came to 0 bases and at J to 1 base, leaving 4 bases not matched to a gene. CDR1 KGHSH and CDR2 LQKENI come from the germline V gene. The CDR3 spans 17 residues. The CDR3 DNA is TGTGCCAGCTCACCACCAAACGGACAGGGGTCCTACAATGAGCAGTTCTTC. Translating gives CASSPPNGQGSYNEQFF.

This chain links TRBV7-2 with TRBJ1-3; unclear D gene. Between the trimmed V and J ends, which lost 5 bases and 4 bases, there was a span of 9 bases. Germline V gene sequence: CDR1 SGHTA, CDR2 FQGNSA. The CDR3 runs to 13 residues. DNA for the CDR3: TGTGCCAGCAGCGGACTACAGGGAAACACCATATATTTT. Translation gives CASSGLQGNTIYF.

The chain's CDR3 is CASRTGGGSNYGYTF. As DNA, the CDR3 is TGTGCCAGCAGAACCGGGGGGGGATCTAACTATGGCTACACCTTC. This chain joins TRBV28 and TRBJ1-2; D is possibly TRBD1 (5 bases). V was trimmed by 6 bases and J by 0 bases, leaving 14 bases between them. This CDR3 comprises 15 residues. Per the germline V gene, CDR1 is MDHEN and CDR2 is SYDVKM.

J is TRBJ2-4 and V is TRBV11-3; TRBD1 matches at 7 bases. The CDR3 consists of 20 residues. Trimming at V came to 0 bases and at J to 0 bases, leaving 14 bases not matched to a gene. Germline V gene lookup returns CDR1 SGHNT and CDR2 YENEEA. The CDR3 bases are TGTGCCAGCAGCTTAGAGAGGTCCACCCCACAGGGGCTAGCCAAAAACATTCAGTACTTC. This translates into CASSLERSTPQGLAKNIQYF.

A few counts support this clone. This chain uses TRBV29-1 with TRBJ2-1, with a weak D call TRBD1 (7 bases). The germline CDR1 and CDR2 sequences are SQVTM and ANQGSEA. The CDR3 totals 13 residues. The V and J ends lost 0 bases and 6 bases respectively, with 9 bases between them. CDR3 nucleotide sequence: TGCAGCGTTGAAGATCAGGGGGGCAATGAGCAGTTCTTC. This codes for CSVEDQGGNEQFF.

The chain is built from TRBV18 and TRBJ2-7, with 7 bases lining up with TRBD2. Germline-derived CDR1 and CDR2 are KGHSH and LQKENI. V lost 3 bases, J lost 4 bases, and 6 bases stayed unmatched. This CDR3 region has 14 residues. The CDR3 bases are TGTGCCAGCTCACCCCGCGGGAGCGGGTACGAGCAGTACTTC. Its protein is CASSPRGSGYEQYF.

This chain uses TRBV27 with TRBJ2-7; D might be TRBD1 (5 bases). CDR3 length equals 14 residues. CDR1 MNHEY and CDR2 SMNVEV come from the germline V gene (reference sequence). The V end lost 6 bases, the J end lost 1 base, and 13 bases lay between the germline ends. In DNA form, the CDR3 reads TGTGCCAGCAGGCAGGGATTCCAATCCTACGAGCAGTACTTC. Its translation is CASRQGFQSYEQYF.

This clone came up once. The genes are TRBV18 and TRBJ2-2; 10 positions match TRBD1. V gave up 2 bases and J gave up 7 bases; unmatched junction bases: 10. This CDR3 is 17 amino acids long. The germline V gene has CDR1 KGHSH and CDR2 LQKENI. The CDR3 DNA is TGTGCCAGCTCACCAAGGAGACAGGGGGCGCATGACGGGGAGCTGTTTTTT. This sequence encodes CASSPRRQGAHDGELFF.

The rearrangement uses TRBV7-2 and TRBJ2-1; 10 nucleotides agree with TRBD2. The CDR3 extends over 15 amino acids. V lost 5 bases, J lost 7 bases, and 8 bases stayed unmatched. The V gene's germline CDR1 is SGHTA and CDR2 FQGNSA. CDR3 bases: TGTGCCAGCAGCCTTACTAGCGGGATCTTAAATGAGCAGTTCTTC. Translated, it gives CASSLTSGILNEQFF.

J is TRBJ2-5 and V is TRBV10-2; 11 bases match TRBD2. V shed 3 bases and J 5 bases; nucleotides not matched to a gene: 8. The CDR3 consists of 16 residues. Germline CDR1 reads WSHSY; CDR2 reads SAAADI. The CDR3 protein is CASSELAGDGLETQYF. CDR3 in DNA: TGCGCCAGCAGTGAACTAGCGGGAGATGGGTTGGAGACCCAGTACTTC.

The chain couples TRBV2 to TRBJ1-2, with D unclear. There are 12 residues in the CDR3. The germline V gene encodes CDR1 SNHLY and CDR2 FYNNEI. Trimming left V 7 bases short and J 4 bases short, with 10 bases between. The CDR3 region is CASTAGSYGYTF. As DNA, the CDR3 is TGTGCCAGCACCGCCGGGTCCTATGGCTACACCTTC.

CDR3 nucleotide sequence: TGTGCCAGCAGCCCCGGGACAGGCGAGACCCAGTACTTC. Translation gives CASSPGTGETQYF. The gene calls are TRBV6-6 and TRBJ2-5, with 8 positions matching TRBD1. J was trimmed by 5 bases and V by 6 bases; bases with no gene match: 5. This CDR3 has 13 residues. Germline V gives CDR1 MNHNY, CDR2 SVGAGI (reference sequence).

The chain combines TRBV7-8 with TRBJ1-2; D gene unclear. Trimming removed 1 base at V and 3 bases at J, with 9 bases between. Germline V CDR1 and CDR2: SGHVS, FQNEAQ. The CDR3 length is 14 residues. The CDR3 DNA is TGTGCCAGCAGCTTAGGCCCGGAGTACTATGGCTACACCTTC. Its translation is CASSLGPEYYGYTF. Drawing the rest from reference TRBV7-8 and TRBJ1-2, the complete variable domain is GAGVSQSPRYKVAKRGQDVALRCDPISGHVSLFWYQQALGQGPEFLTYFQNEAQLDKSGLPSDRFFAERPEGSVSTLKIQRTQQEDSAVYLCASSLGPEYYGYTFGSGTRLTVV.

The rearrangement uses TRBV11-2 and TRBJ2-7; D might be TRBD2 (5 bases). Trimming removed 0 bases at V and 1 base at J, with 7 bases between. Germline V gene sequence: CDR1 SGHAT, CDR2 FQNNGV. The CDR3 loop spans 14 amino acids. The CDR3 sequence is CASSLDPGSYEQYF. For the CDR3, the DNA is TGTGCCAGCAGCTTAGATCCGGGATCCTACGAGCAGTACTTC. Complete variable domain (other parts from reference TRBV11-2 and TRBJ2-7): EAGVAQSPRYKIIEKRQSVAFWCNPISGHATLYWYQQILGQGPKLLIQFQNNGVVDDSQLPKDRFSAERLKGVDSTLKIQPAKLEDSAVYLCASSLDPGSYEQYFGPGTRLTVT.

This chain connects TRBV28 to TRBJ1-2; D is uncertain. CDR1 and CDR2 (germline): MDHEN, SYDVKM. The CDR3 length is 13 residues. Trimming removed 5 bases from V and 4 bases from J, with 11 bases in between. CDR3: CASSRGIGYGYTF. CDR3 coding DNA: TGTGCCAGCAGTCGGGGAATTGGCTATGGCTACACCTTC.

This chain uses TRBV5-1 with TRBJ2-1, with 9 bases fitting TRBD2. V lost 0 bases, J lost 4 bases, and 5 bases stayed unmatched. Per the germline V gene, CDR1 is SGHRS and CDR2 is YFSETQ. This CDR3 is 16 amino acids long. In DNA form, the CDR3 reads TGCGCCAGCAGCTTGGAGTTGGCGGGAGGGTACAATGAGCAGTTCTTC. It specifies CASSLELAGGYNEQFF.

V and J are TRBV18 and TRBJ1-5, with unresolved D. V dropped 3 bases and J dropped 0 bases, with 12 bases sitting between them. CDR3 length: 16 amino acids. Germline lookup yields CDR1 KGHSH and CDR2 LQKENI. This CDR3 reads CASSPGGLYSNQPQHF. CDR3 sequence (DNA): TGTGCCAGCTCACCCGGAGGACTTTATAGCAATCAGCCCCAGCATTTT.

The chain joins TRBV10-2 to TRBJ2-4; tentatively, D is TRBD1 (6 bases). Germline V lookup: CDR1 WSHSY, CDR2 SAAADI. CDR3 length equals 14 residues. V was pared by 8 bases and J by 0 bases, with 11 bases between. The CDR3 DNA reads TGCGCCAGCTCGACAGGACTAGCCAAAAACATTCAGTACTTC. It yields the protein CASSTGLAKNIQYF.

The gene calls are TRBV6-2 or TRBV6-3 and TRBJ2-1, with TRBD2 matching 8 bases. Per germline, CDR1 MNHEY and CDR2 SVGEGT. The CDR3 extends over 16 amino acids. The V segment lost 6 bases and the J segment 0 bases; nucleotides outside the gene matches: 7. The CDR3 region is CASSGLAPSSYNEQFF. The CDR3 DNA reads as TGTGCCAGCAGCGGACTAGCCCCCAGCTCCTACAATGAGCAGTTCTTC.

The chain has TRBV28 and TRBJ1-3; 8 bases align to TRBD1. Germline CDR1 reads MDHEN; CDR2 reads SYDVKM. CDR3 length: 14 amino acids. J lost 3 bases, V lost 5 bases, and 3 bases had no gene match. The chain's CDR3 is CASSTGGGGNTIYF. CDR3 in DNA: TGTGCCAGCAGTACAGGGGGTGGTGGAAACACCATATATTTT.

This clone was observed a handful of times. This chain connects TRBV7-2 to TRBJ1-1; possibly TRBD1 for D (6 bases). There are 15 residues in the CDR3. The V gene lost 1 base and the J gene lost 1 base, with 10 bases spanning the gap. In germline, CDR1 is SGHTA, CDR2 FQGNSA. The CDR3 sequence: CASSLVAGENTEAFF. CDR3 nucleotides: TGTGCCAGCAGCTTAGTTGCAGGGGAGAACACTGAAGCTTTCTTT.

The J gene is TRBJ2-5, the V gene TRBV5-1; maybe TRBD2 (6 bases). Germline assignment: CDR1 SGHRS and CDR2 YFSETQ. CDR3 size: 15 residues. With 4 bases removed from V and 5 bases from J, the gap between germline ends came to 18 bases. The CDR3 spells CASSAQSGRSETQYF. The CDR3 DNA is TGCGCCAGCAGCGCCCAGTCAGGGAGGTCGGAGACCCAGTACTTC.

The rearrangement links TRBV28 to TRBJ1-5; tentative D call: TRBD1 (5 bases). Germline-derived CDR1 and CDR2 are MDHEN and SYDVKM. Trimming shortened V by 5 bases and J by 0 bases, and 8 bases separated the two germline ends. CDR3 length equals 14 residues. The chain's CDR3 is CASSAGGSNQPQHF. In nucleotides, the CDR3 is TGTGCCAGCAGTGCGGGGGGTAGCAATCAGCCCCAGCATTTT.

The J gene is TRBJ2-3, the V gene TRBV12-3 or TRBV12-4, with D uncertain. The CDR3 length is 11 residues. V lost 3 bases to trimming and J lost 7 bases, with 5 bases between them. CDR3 in amino acids: CASSLLNTQYF. Here the CDR3 DNA reads TGTGCCAGCAGTTTGTTAAATACGCAGTATTTT.

V is TRBV27 and J is TRBJ2-7; the match to TRBD2 covers 14 bases. With 6 bases clipped from V and 3 bases from J, the junction kept 4 bases outside the gene matches. The length of the CDR3 is 15 residues. Germline V gene data show CDR1 as MNHEY and CDR2 as SMNVEV (reference sequence). DNA of the CDR3: TGTGCCAGCAGACTGGGACTAGCGGGAGTCTACGAGCAGTACTTC. It yields the protein CASRLGLAGVYEQYF.

This sequence joins TRBV19 and TRBJ2-4, with TRBD1 matching 7 bases. J lost 6 bases, V lost 7 bases, and 9 bases had no gene match. Germline V gene lookup returns CDR1 LNHDA and CDR2 SQIVND (reference sequence). CDR3 length: 14 residues. The CDR3: CASKGAGSRNIQYF. CDR3 DNA sequence: TGTGCCAGTAAGGGGGCAGGGAGCCGAAACATTCAGTACTTC.